The present T cell receptor beta chain was sequenced within a study of cytomegalovirus exposure and HLA in healthy donors. As for the study in general: Earlier work reported some 110 million unique TCR beta sequences from about 200 million T cells. Study conclusions and caveats: Sequencing artifact likely explains a cluster of highly shared sequence variants. Reported performance of the classifier showed diagnosis of cytomegalovirus status with high specificity and sensitivity. Accurate HLA-A and HLA-B prediction from TCR beta sequences was reported for most subjects.

This PCR relied on a set of 60 Vbeta primers and 13 Jbeta primers. Generated by immunoSEQ multiplex PCR, the TCRdb table keeps only in-frame clones and is missing some. The table has about 210,000 clones, over 75% seen once. As to this clone: Its specificity is not known.

The CDR3 has 17 amino acids. Germline V gene lookup returns CDR1 LNHNV and CDR2 YYDKDF (reference sequence). V lost 0 bases and J lost 1, with 16 bases in between. The TCR sequence derives from a male donor in good health and CMV-seronegative. Sequenced material: PBMCs. V usage is TRBV15 and J usage is TRBJ2-7, with D possibly matching TRBD1 (6 bases). The CDR3 region has the DNA TGTGCCACCAGCAGAGATGCACAGGGATTCCGGTCCTACGAGCAGTACTTC. It encodes CATSRDAQGFRSYEQYF.